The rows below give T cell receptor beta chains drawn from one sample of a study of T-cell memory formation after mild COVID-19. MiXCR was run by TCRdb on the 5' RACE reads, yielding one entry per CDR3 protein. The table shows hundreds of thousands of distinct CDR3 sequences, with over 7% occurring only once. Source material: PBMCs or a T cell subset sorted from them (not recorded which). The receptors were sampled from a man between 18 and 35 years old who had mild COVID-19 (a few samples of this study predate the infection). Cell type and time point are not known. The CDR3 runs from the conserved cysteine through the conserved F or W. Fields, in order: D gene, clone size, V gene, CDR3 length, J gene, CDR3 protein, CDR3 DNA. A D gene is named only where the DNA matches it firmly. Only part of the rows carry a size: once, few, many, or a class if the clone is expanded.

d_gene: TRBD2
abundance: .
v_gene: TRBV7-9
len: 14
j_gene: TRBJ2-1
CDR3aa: CASLIAGGANEQFF
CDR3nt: TGTGCCAGCTTGATCGCGGGGGGAGCTAATGAGCAGTTCTTC

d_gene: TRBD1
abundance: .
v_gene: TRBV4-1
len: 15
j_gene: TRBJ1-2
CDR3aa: CASSQDAGGNYGYTF
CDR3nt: TGCGCCAGCAGCCAAGACGCAGGGGGCAACTATGGCTACACCTTC

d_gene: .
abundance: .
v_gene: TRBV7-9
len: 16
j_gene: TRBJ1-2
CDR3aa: CASSFPRSASNYGYTF
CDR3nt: TGTGCCAGCAGCTTCCCCCGGTCAGCCTCTAACTATGGCTACACCTTC

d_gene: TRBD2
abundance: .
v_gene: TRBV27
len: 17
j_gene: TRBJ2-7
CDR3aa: CASSPRLAGGPPYEQYF
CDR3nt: TGTGCCAGCAGTCCCCGACTGGCGGGGGGCCCCCCCTACGAGCAGTACTTC

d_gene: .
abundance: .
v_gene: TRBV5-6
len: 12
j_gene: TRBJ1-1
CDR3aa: CASTKTGPEAFF
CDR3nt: TGTGCCAGCACCAAGACAGGCCCTGAAGCTTTCTTT

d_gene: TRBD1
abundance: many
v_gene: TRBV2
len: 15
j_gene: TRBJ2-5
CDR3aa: CASSNRDRGVETQYF
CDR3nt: TGTGCCAGCAGTAACCGGGACAGGGGGGTTGAGACCCAGTACTTC

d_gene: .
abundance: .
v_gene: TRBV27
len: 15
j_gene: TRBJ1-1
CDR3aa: CASSDLRGMNTEAFF
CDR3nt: TGTGCCAGCAGTGACCTCCGGGGCATGAACACTGAAGCTTTCTTT

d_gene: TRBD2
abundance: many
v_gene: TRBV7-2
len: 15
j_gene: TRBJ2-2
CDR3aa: CASSPRGGPTGELFF
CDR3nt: TGTGCCAGCAGCCCGCGGGGGGGCCCCACCGGGGAGCTGTTTTTT

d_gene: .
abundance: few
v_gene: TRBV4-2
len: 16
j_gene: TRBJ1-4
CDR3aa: CASSPPFGQKREKLFF
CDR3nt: TGTGCCAGCAGCCCCCCCTTCGGACAGAAGAGAGAAAAACTGTTTTTT

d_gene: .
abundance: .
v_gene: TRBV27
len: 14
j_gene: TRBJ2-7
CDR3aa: CASSPSYGSYEQYF
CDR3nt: TGTGCCAGCAGTCCATCCTACGGCTCCTACGAGCAGTACTTC

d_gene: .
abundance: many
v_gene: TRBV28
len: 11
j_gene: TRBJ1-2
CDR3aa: CASYGNYGYTF
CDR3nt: TGTGCCAGCTACGGAAACTATGGCTACACCTTC

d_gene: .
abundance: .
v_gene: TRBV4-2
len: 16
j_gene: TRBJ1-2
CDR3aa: CASSQRPQGVDYGYTF
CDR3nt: TGTGCCAGCAGCCAACGGCCCCAGGGTGTTGACTATGGCTACACCTTC

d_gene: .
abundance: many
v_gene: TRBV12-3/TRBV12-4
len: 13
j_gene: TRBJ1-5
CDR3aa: CASSLDGDQPQHF
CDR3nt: TGTGCCAGCAGTTTAGACGGTGATCAGCCCCAGCATTTT

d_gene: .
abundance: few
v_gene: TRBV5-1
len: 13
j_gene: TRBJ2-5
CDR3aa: CASRSSGRETQYF
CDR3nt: TGCGCCAGCAGGAGTAGCGGCAGAGAGACCCAGTACTTC

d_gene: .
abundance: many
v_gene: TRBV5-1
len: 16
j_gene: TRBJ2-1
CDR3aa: CASSLSPLGAGNEQFF
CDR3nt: TGCGCCAGCAGCTTGTCTCCGCTCGGAGCAGGCAATGAGCAGTTCTTC

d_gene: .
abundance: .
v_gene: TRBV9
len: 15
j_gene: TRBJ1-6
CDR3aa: CASSARTREGSPLHF
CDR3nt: TGTGCCAGCAGCGCCCGGACGAGGGAGGGTTCACCCCTCCACTTT

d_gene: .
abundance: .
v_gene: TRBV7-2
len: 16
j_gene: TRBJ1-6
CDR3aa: CASSLERPGVGSPLHF
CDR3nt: TGTGCCAGCAGCTTAGAGCGCCCCGGGGTAGGTTCACCCCTCCACTTT

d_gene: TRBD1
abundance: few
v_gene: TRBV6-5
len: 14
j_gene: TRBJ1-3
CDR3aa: CASSPQGEGNTIYF
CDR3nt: TGTGCCAGCAGTCCACAGGGGGAAGGAAACACCATATATTTT

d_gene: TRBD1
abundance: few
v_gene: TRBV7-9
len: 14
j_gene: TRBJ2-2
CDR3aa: CASSPPGGPGELFF
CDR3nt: TGTGCCAGCAGCCCTCCAGGGGGCCCCGGGGAGCTGTTTTTT

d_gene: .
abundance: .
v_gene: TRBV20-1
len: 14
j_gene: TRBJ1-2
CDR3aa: CSARGGGPNYGYTF
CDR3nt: TGCAGTGCTAGAGGGGGCGGCCCTAACTATGGCTACACCTTC

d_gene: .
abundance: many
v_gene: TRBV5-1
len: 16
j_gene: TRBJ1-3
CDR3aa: CASSPVAGTSGNTIYF
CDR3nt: TGCGCCAGCAGCCCTGTCGCCGGGACATCTGGAAACACCATATATTTT

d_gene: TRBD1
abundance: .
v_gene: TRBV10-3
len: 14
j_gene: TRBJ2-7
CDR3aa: CAISGGDRPYEQYF
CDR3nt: TGTGCCATCAGTGGGGGGGACAGGCCCTACGAGCAGTACTTC